Following are 6 T cell receptor beta chains from one sample sequenced in a study of graft-versus-host responses after intestinal transplantation. TCRdb's table, derived via immunoSEQ multiplex PCR, lists solely in-frame clones and lacks some. Here the sample spans tens of thousands of clones, 93% being singletons. These receptors have no identified antigens. This material consisted of unstimulated CD8+ T cells sorted from spleen or lymph node cells, taken before intestinal transplant. These receptors were collected from a human donor who received an intestinal transplant.

This chain connects TRBV2 to TRBJ2-7, with D possibly TRBD2 on 6 matching bases. The CDR3 loop spans 13 amino acids. V gave up 6 bases and J gave up 3 bases, with 12 bases separating them. The germline CDR1 and CDR2 sequences are SNHLY and FYNNEI. CDR3 region: CASRGGPSYEQYF. Here the CDR3 DNA reads TGTGCCAGCAGGGGGGGACCAAGCTACGAGCAGTACTTC.

The chain is built from TRBV13 and TRBJ2-1; 10 positions match TRBD2. There are 15 residues in the CDR3. The germline gives CDR1 PRHDT, CDR2 FYEKMQ (reference sequence). V dropped 5 bases and J dropped 3; count of bases not matched to a gene: 4. The CDR3 spells CASSPGLADYNEQFF. The DNA for the CDR3 is TGTGCCAGCAGCCCAGGACTAGCGGACTACAATGAGCAGTTCTTC.

The V call is TRBV9, the J call TRBJ2-2, with a tentative D call TRBD2 (6 bases). Trimming took 5 bases from V and 0 from J, leaving 14 bases between them. CDR1 and CDR2 (germline): SGDLS, YYNGEE. This CDR3 spans 16 amino acids. The CDR3 loop reads CASSGRPQSNTGELFF. In DNA, the CDR3 is TGTGCCAGCAGTGGGAGGCCCCAATCGAACACCGGGGAGCTGTTTTTT.

This clone occurred a few times. The chain carries TRBV27 and TRBJ2-3, with a weak D call TRBD1 (5 bases). The CDR3 runs to 14 residues. The germline V gene encodes CDR1 MNHEY and CDR2 SMNVEV (reference sequence). V was cut by 3 bases and J by 0 bases, with 7 bases left in between. The CDR3 DNA sequence: TGTGCCAGCAGTTTCAGGGCTAGCACAGATACGCAGTATTTT. This gives the protein CASSFRASTDTQYF.

The DNA of the CDR3 is TGCGCCAGCAGCTTCGGACAGGGGGATGATACGCAGTATTTT. Protein product: CASSFGQGDDTQYF. The J gene is TRBJ2-3, the V gene TRBV5-1; 10 bases agree with TRBD1. CDR1 and CDR2 from the germline V gene are SGHRS and YFSETQ. V shed 2 bases and J 6 bases; nucleotides not matched to a gene: 3. This CDR3 is 14 amino acids long.

This sequence joins TRBV19 and TRBJ2-7; 11 positions agree with TRBD2. There are 13 residues in the CDR3. From germline, CDR1 is LNHDA and CDR2 SQIVND (reference sequence). Trimming removed 11 bases from V and 7 bases from J; junction bases left unmatched: 10. CDR3 bases: TGTGCCTCCAAGGGGGGACTAGCGGTTGAGCAGTACTTC. Amino acids: CASKGGLAVEQYF.